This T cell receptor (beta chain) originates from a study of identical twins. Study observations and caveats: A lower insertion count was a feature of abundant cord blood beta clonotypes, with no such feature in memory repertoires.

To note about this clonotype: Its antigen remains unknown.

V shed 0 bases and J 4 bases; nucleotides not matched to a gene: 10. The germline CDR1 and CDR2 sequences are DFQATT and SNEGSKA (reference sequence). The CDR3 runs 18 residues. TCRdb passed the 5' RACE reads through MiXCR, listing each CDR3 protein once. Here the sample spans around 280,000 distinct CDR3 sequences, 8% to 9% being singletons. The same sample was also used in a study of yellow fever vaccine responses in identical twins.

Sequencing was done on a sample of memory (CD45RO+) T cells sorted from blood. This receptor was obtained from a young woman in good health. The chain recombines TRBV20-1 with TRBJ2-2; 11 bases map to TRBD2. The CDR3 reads CSARDRGLAGGFTGELFF. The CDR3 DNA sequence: TGCAGTGCTAGAGATCGCGGGCTAGCGGGGGGTTTCACCGGGGAGCTGTTTTTT.